This TCR beta chain was captured by sequencing in a study of shared clonotypes between healthy human individuals. This clone was observed a handful of times. Original data processing: Junction-only sequences without quality scores were provided by ImmunoSEQ, so filtering was different. Assay: immunoSEQ multiplex PCR; the TCRdb copy retains only in-frame clones and omits some. V, J and clone size are taken as reported in that table, and D and trimming were inferred from the DNA itself. Among over a million clones listed, around 82% were seen once. V shed 3 bases and J shed 7 bases, with 10 bases lying between them. Germline V gene data show CDR1 as MNHNY and CDR2 as SVGAGI (reference sequence). The CDR3 is 13 amino acids.

This TCR was recovered from a man younger than 30 in good health. Some clones in this sample may be carry-over from other donors' samples. The specimen was memory CD4+ T cells from PBMCs. Subset noted: CD45RA-negative fraction. This rearrangement joins TRBV6-6 to TRBJ2-1; no clear D gene. The CDR3 loop is CASSYGYANEQFF. The CDR3 DNA follows: TGTGCCAGCAGTTATGGCTACGCAAATGAGCAGTTCTTC.